This T cell receptor beta chain was sequenced for a study of cytomegalovirus exposure and HLA in healthy donors. Study-wide points: A few V segments could not be told apart, such as TRBV6-2 and TRBV6-3, and were left out.

Comments on this clone: The antigen is unknown.

With 60 Vbeta and 13 Jbeta primers, the PCR was carried out. Sequencing was performed with immunoSEQ multiplex PCR; in TCRdb, only in-frame clones are kept and a portion is missing. Among some 130,000 clones, around three quarters were seen once, and the ten largest hold approximately 4.8%. The CDR3 sequence is 14 residues long. The germline gives CDR1 SGHVS, CDR2 FQNEAQ. V lost 2 bases and J 2 bases, leaving 9 bases between the germline ends. The chain recombines TRBV7-8 with TRBJ1-1, with a weak D call TRBD1 (6 bases). The sample taken for sequencing was PBMCs. The sequence was collected from a man aged 25-45 years in good health. The CDR3 bases are TGTGCCAGCAGCTTATCGGACAGCAACACTGAAGCTTTCTTT. Translation gives CASSLSDSNTEAFF.